Below are 3 T cell receptor beta chains sequenced from a single sample in a study of blood T cell repertoires in COVID-19. Libraries were prepared by immunoSEQ multiplex PCR; TCRdb keeps only in-frame clonotypes and omits some of them. The table records 92,000 or so clones, about nine tenths of them present only once. Sequencing was done on a sample of peripheral blood. These receptors were taken from a man in his 60s with acute or convalescent COVID-19.

This chain connects TRBV18 to TRBJ1-1; 7 nucleotides align to TRBD1. Trimming took 7 bases from V and 0 from J; bases not matched to a gene: 17. The CDR3 extends over 18 amino acids. From germline, CDR1 is KGHSH and CDR2 LQKENI. The CDR3 sequence: CASYHRDSPIPMNTEAFF. In DNA, the CDR3 is TGTGCCAGCTATCACCGGGACAGCCCGATACCCATGAACACTGAAGCTTTCTTT.

V is TRBV7-2 and J is TRBJ2-1, with 7 bases lining up with TRBD2. Germline V gives CDR1 SGHTA, CDR2 FQGNSA. The length of the CDR3 is 16 residues. V lost 4 bases and J lost 0; bases outside the gene matches: 6. The CDR3 spells CASSYHRGSSYNEQFF. The CDR3 DNA is TGTGCCAGCAGCTACCACCGCGGGAGCTCCTACAATGAGCAGTTCTTC.

The J gene is TRBJ1-4, the V gene TRBV29-1; the match to TRBD1 covers 9 bases. The CDR3 totals 13 residues. V lost 4 bases to trimming and J lost 6 bases; unmatched junction nucleotides: 3. Germline V gene data show CDR1 as SQVTM and CDR2 as ANQGSEA. The CDR3, as DNA: TGCAGCGTTGGGGACAGGGCGGATGAAAAACTGTTTTTT. This translates into CSVGDRADEKLFF.